This TCR beta chain was recorded in a study of blood T cells in healthy people across ages. A remark on this clonotype: An end of the junction differs from the germline gene, which may be a read error.

Germline CDR1 and CDR2: SQVTM and ANQGSEA. The CDR3 has 13 residues. It was with a sample-barcoded 5' primer and a J-beta primer mix that a second PCR of about 7 to 12 cycles was run. MiXCR, run by TCRdb on the 5' RACE reads, gives a single entry per CDR3 protein. Here the sample spans some 640,000 distinct CDR3 sequences, over 45% being singletons. The sequence was collected from an older woman in good health. The chain has TRBV29-1 and TRBJ1-2, with D hard to call. Material: blood. CDR3 coding DNA: TGCAGTGTTGACGGCGTCGTAGCAGGTGGCTACACCTTC. Residues: CSVDGVVAGGYTF.